The 17 T cell receptor beta chains given below trace back to one sample, sequenced in a study of blood T cell repertoires in COVID-19. Clones were sequenced by immunoSEQ multiplex PCR, and TCRdb holds only the in-frame ones, with some missing. Among about 31,000 clones listed, roughly 90% were seen once. The material sequenced was peripheral blood. Receptor source: a man aged 60-69 years with COVID-19, enrolled during active disease.

J is TRBJ1-1 and V is TRBV7-2; maybe TRBD1 (5 bases). Trimming removed 4 bases at V and 0 bases at J, with 12 bases between. Germline V gene data show CDR1 as SGHTA and CDR2 as FQGNSA. This CDR3 has 15 residues. The CDR3 loop is CASSSGGTVNTEAFF. Written as DNA, the CDR3 is TGTGCCAGCAGCTCAGGCGGGACGGTGAACACTGAAGCTTTCTTT.

V usage is TRBV28 and J usage is TRBJ2-3; 12 bases are a match to TRBD2. Germline V gene sequence: CDR1 MDHEN, CDR2 SYDVKM. This CDR3 comprises 17 residues. The trim removed 6 bases at V and 0 bases at J, leaving 7 bases unmatched. For the CDR3, the DNA is TGTGCCAGCAGCGGACTAGCGGGGCTGCATAGCACAGATACGCAGTATTTT. Translation gives CASSGLAGLHSTDTQYF.

The rearrangement links TRBV28 to TRBJ2-1; 8 bases align to TRBD2. Germline trimming cut 7 bases from V and 5 bases from J; bases unmatched to any gene: 10. The CDR3 covers 15 residues. The germline V gene encodes CDR1 MDHEN and CDR2 SYDVKM. CDR3 nucleotides: TGTGCCAGCACCCCCGGGGGGGGCGCAAACAATGAGCAGTTCTTC. Protein: CASTPGGGANNEQFF.

CDR3 residues: CASSWDRSNYGYTF. The CDR3 DNA follows: TGCGCCAGCAGCTGGGACAGATCTAACTATGGCTACACCTTC. The chain uses TRBV5-1 and TRBJ1-2; 7 bases agree with TRBD1. The V gene's germline CDR1 is SGHRS and CDR2 YFSETQ. The length of the CDR3 is 14 residues. V lost 3 bases to trimming and J lost 0 bases; unmatched junction nucleotides: 2. The full variable domain, its missing parts supplied by reference TRBV5-1 and TRBJ1-2, is KAGVTQTPRYLIKTRGQQVTLSCSPISGHRSVSWYQQTPGQGLQFLFEYFSETQRNKGNFPGRFSGRQFSNSRSEMNVSTLELGDSALYLCASSWDRSNYGYTFGSGTRLTVV.

The chain links TRBV6-5 to TRBJ1-4; D perhaps matches TRBD1 (5 bases). CDR1 and CDR2 from the germline V gene are MNHEY and SVGAGI. V dropped 0 bases and J dropped 4 bases, with 9 bases sitting between them. The CDR3 covers 15 residues. This CDR3 is CASSYSNRRNEKLFF. The CDR3, as DNA: TGTGCCAGCAGTTACTCGAACAGGCGTAATGAAAAACTGTTTTTT.

Regarding this clone: An end of the junction does not agree with germline; a read error may underlie this. The sample holds other DNA sequences that translate to the same CDR3. The V and J genes are TRBV28 and TRBJ1-2; 9 bases line up with TRBD1. Per germline, CDR1 MDHEN and CDR2 SYDVKM. The CDR3 consists of 14 residues. In DNA form, the CDR3 reads TGTGCTAGCAGGGGGACAGGGTTGGACTATGGCTACACCTTC. Translating gives CASRGTGLDYGYTF.

The chain joins TRBV5-1 to TRBJ2-2; 9 nucleotides agree with TRBD2. The CDR3 is 15 amino acids. V shed 4 bases and J 7 bases; nucleotides not matched to a gene: 8. Germline V lookup: CDR1 SGHRS, CDR2 YFSETQ. DNA of the CDR3: TGCGCCAGCAGCATAGGGACTAGCCGGGACGGGGAGCTGTTTTTT. This gives the protein CASSIGTSRDGELFF. The full variable domain, in which reference TRBV5-1 and TRBJ2-2 provide the parts outside the CDR3, is KAGVTQTPRYLIKTRGQQVTLSCSPISGHRSVSWYQQTPGQGLQFLFEYFSETQRNKGNFPGRFSGRQFSNSRSEMNVSTLELGDSALYLCASSIGTSRDGELFFGEGSRLTVL.

This clone was seen only once. The chain couples TRBV28 to TRBJ2-5, with 11 bases that match TRBD2. CDR1 and CDR2 (germline): MDHEN, SYDVKM. The CDR3 totals 16 residues. With 10 bases clipped from V and 0 bases from J, the junction kept 10 bases outside the gene matches. The CDR3: CAIQDGGLADQETQYF. CDR3 sequence (DNA): TGTGCCATCCAAGACGGGGGACTAGCGGACCAAGAGACCCAGTACTTC. Full variable domain (outside the CDR3, taken from reference TRBV28 and TRBJ2-5): DVKVTQSSRYLVKRTGEKVFLECVQDMDHENMFWYRQDPGLGLRLIYFSYDVKMKEKGDIPEGYSVSREKKERFSLILESASTNQTSMYLCAIQDGGLADQETQYFGPGTRLLVL.

The chain links TRBV28 to TRBJ1-1; D gene uncertain. Germline V gene sequence: CDR1 MDHEN, CDR2 SYDVKM. V lost 7 bases to trimming and J lost 0 bases, with 12 bases between them. The CDR3 extends over 14 amino acids. The CDR3 loop reads CASTTVTMNTEAFF. The CDR3 DNA reads TGTGCCAGCACAACGGTGACTATGAACACTGAAGCTTTCTTT.

This clone was counted once. J is TRBJ2-2 and V is TRBV30, with 8 bases that match TRBD2. CDR3 length equals 15 residues. CDR1 is GTSNPN, CDR2 SVGIG, per germline (reference sequence). V trimming: 2 bases; J trimming: 3 bases; junction bases outside the gene matches: 5. Written as DNA, the CDR3 is TGTGCCTGGAGTCCCAGCGGGAGATACACCGGGGAGCTGTTTTTT. As protein: CAWSPSGRYTGELFF.

This chain connects TRBV11-2 to TRBJ2-1; D is perhaps TRBD2 (5 bases). Germline-derived CDR1 and CDR2 are SGHAT and FQNNGV. The V and J ends lost 0 bases and 9 bases respectively, with 12 bases between them. The CDR3 contains 14 residues. The CDR3 protein is CASSLDWMGSEQFF. In nucleotides, the CDR3 is TGTGCCAGCAGCTTAGATTGGATGGGGAGTGAGCAGTTCTTC.

The chain has TRBV28 and TRBJ2-7, with 14 bases that match TRBD2. Germline V CDR1 and CDR2: MDHEN, SYDVKM. The ends lost 5 bases at V and 3 bases at J; junction bases unmatched: 3. The CDR3 loop spans 15 amino acids. CDR3 sequence (DNA): TGTGCCAGCAGTGAGGGACTAGCGGGGGACTACGAGCAGTACTTC. Its protein product is CASSEGLAGDYEQYF.

This rearrangement joins TRBV6-1 to TRBJ2-1, with 9 nucleotides matching TRBD1. CDR3 length equals 14 residues. Germline values: CDR1 MNHNS, CDR2 SASEGT. V lost 2 bases to trimming and J lost 6 bases; unmatched junction nucleotides: 2. The CDR3, as DNA: TGTGCCAGCAGTGAAACGACAGGGGGCAATGAGCAGTTCTTC. This sequence encodes CASSETTGGNEQFF.

This chain links TRBV27 with TRBJ2-7, with D unresolved. The V end lost 5 bases, the J end lost 3 bases, and 11 bases lay between the germline ends. The CDR3 runs to 13 residues. The V gene's germline CDR1 is MNHEY and CDR2 SMNVEV (reference sequence). CDR3 loop: CASSPHENYEQYF. The CDR3 nucleotides read TGTGCCAGCAGTCCCCACGAGAACTACGAGCAGTACTTC.

The chain has TRBV14 and TRBJ1-1; D may be TRBD1 (6 bases). This CDR3 comprises 15 residues. CDR1 and CDR2 from the germline V gene are SGHDN and FVKESK. Trimming cost V 1 base and J 0 bases, with 9 bases left between them. CDR3 sequence reads: CASSQVPGVNTEAFF. The CDR3 DNA reads as TGTGCCAGCAGCCAAGTCCCAGGGGTGAACACTGAAGCTTTCTTT.

The J gene is TRBJ2-7, the V gene TRBV5-1; a weak D match, TRBD2 (5 bases). Trimming shortened V by 0 bases and J by 4 bases, and 17 bases separated the two germline ends. The CDR3 extends over 16 amino acids. CDR1 is SGHRS, CDR2 YFSETQ, per germline. The CDR3, as DNA: TGCGCCAGCAGCTTGGAACCGGGGTATGGCGCGTACGAGCAGTACTTC. It translates to CASSLEPGYGAYEQYF.

V and J are TRBV24-1 and TRBJ2-1, with TRBD2 matching over 7 bases. J was trimmed by 2 bases and V by 4 bases; bases with no gene match: 4. From germline, CDR1 is KGHDR and CDR2 SFDVKD. The CDR3 consists of 15 residues. The CDR3 DNA reads TGTGCCACCAGTGAGCGGGAGAACCCCTACAATGAGCAGTTCTTC. It codes for CATSERENPYNEQFF.